Listed below are T cell receptor beta chains from one sample, sequenced in a study of T cells expressing NK-cell markers. TCRdb reprocessed the 5' RACE reads, with one entry per CDR3 protein and no DNA. The specimen's table records roughly 180,000 distinct CDR3 sequences. Sequencing input: blood T cells: a sorted CD56 or NKG2C T cell subset, CD4+ or CD8+ T cells, or bulk PBMC T cells (not recorded which). The receptors originated from a woman between 18 and 75 years old in good health. The CDR3 runs from the conserved cysteine through the conserved F or W.

V gene	J gene	CDR3 protein
TRBV7-2	TRBJ2-2	CASMARTPGELFF
TRBV6-5	TRBJ1-1	CASSYVPGRGTEAFF
TRBV3-1	TRBJ2-3	CASSQNIAGGDTQYF
TRBV7-6	TRBJ2-3	CASSPRRTDTQYF
TRBV18	TRBJ1-5	CASSPPGQGTGQPQHF
TRBV2	TRBJ1-6	CASLTDLYNSPLHF
TRBV14	TRBJ1-2	CASSQVRLLENYGYTF
TRBV5-5	TRBJ1-1	CASSLYTGSSTEAFF
TRBV20-1	TRBJ2-7	CSASRQDLYEQYF
TRBV25-1	TRBJ1-2	CASSGTGFGGYTF
TRBV2	TRBJ2-7	CASRLAGGTYEQYF